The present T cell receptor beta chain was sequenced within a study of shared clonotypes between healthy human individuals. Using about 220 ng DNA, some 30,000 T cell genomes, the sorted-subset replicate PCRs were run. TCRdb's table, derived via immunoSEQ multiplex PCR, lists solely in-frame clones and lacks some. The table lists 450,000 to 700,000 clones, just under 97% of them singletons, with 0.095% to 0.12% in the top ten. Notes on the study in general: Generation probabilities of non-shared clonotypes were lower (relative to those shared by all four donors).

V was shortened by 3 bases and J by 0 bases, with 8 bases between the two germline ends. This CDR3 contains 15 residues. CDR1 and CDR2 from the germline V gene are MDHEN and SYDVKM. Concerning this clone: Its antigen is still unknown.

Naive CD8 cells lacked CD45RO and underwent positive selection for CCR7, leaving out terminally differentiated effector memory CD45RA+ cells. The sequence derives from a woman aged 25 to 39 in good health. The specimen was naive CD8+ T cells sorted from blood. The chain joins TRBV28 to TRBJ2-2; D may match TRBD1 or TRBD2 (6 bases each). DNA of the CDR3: TGTGCCAGCAGTTTCGGGGGCACGAACACCGGGGAGCTGTTTTTT. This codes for CASSFGGTNTGELFF.